In this sample, the clone carrying this T cell receptor (beta chain) turned up many times. Its specificity is unknown. The sample is drawn from a study of identical twins. Each CDR3 protein gets one entry after TCRdb re-called the 5' RACE reads with MiXCR. This sample carries hundreds of thousands of distinct CDR3 sequences, 5.5% to 6.5% of them seen once, and the ten largest clones take roughly 1.6%. Overall study findings and caveats: Within beta out-of-frame sequences, the excess sharing observed between twins was weaker. Part of the zero-insertion signal could reflect confounding by invariant MAIT and iNKT cells. With abundant cord blood beta clonotypes, insertions were fewer; memory repertoires showed no such pattern.

The specimen was naive T cells sorted from blood. This TCR came from a young man in good health.

The CDR3 spells CAINLAGGGAGELFF. The CDR3 DNA reads TGTGCCATTAACCTAGCGGGAGGAGGAGCCGGGGAGCTGTTTTTT. The chain is built from TRBV10-3 and TRBJ2-2, with 11 bases identical to TRBD2. Germline lookup yields CDR1 ENHRY and CDR2 SYGVKD. The CDR3 contains 15 residues. V was pared by 9 bases and J by 6 bases, with 9 bases of the junction left unmatched.